Described below is a single T cell receptor (beta chain) sequence and its context. What it binds is unknown. Other DNA variants within this sample encode the same CDR3. This sample stems from a study of shared clonotypes between healthy human individuals. Regarding the study as a whole: Tissue TCR repertoires likely differ from these blood-only repertoires.

An even split of each subset's genomic DNA across several immunoSEQ plates was performed. Sequencing was performed with immunoSEQ multiplex PCR; in TCRdb, only in-frame clones are kept and a portion is missing. The sample includes a few million clones, over 85% of them seen just once. CDR1 GTSNPN and CDR2 SVGIG come from the germline V gene (reference sequence). Trimming removed 5 bases at V and 8 bases at J, with 6 bases between. The CDR3 consists of 10 residues. The sequenced sample consisted of naive CD4+ T cells sorted from blood. Subset specified: CD45RA+ positively selected. This chain links TRBV30 with TRBJ1-4; D unclear. The TCR comes from a man between 18 and 29 years old in good health. The CDR3 sequence is CAWGGEKLFF. CDR3 nucleotides: TGTGCCTGGGGAGGGGAAAAACTGTTTTTT.